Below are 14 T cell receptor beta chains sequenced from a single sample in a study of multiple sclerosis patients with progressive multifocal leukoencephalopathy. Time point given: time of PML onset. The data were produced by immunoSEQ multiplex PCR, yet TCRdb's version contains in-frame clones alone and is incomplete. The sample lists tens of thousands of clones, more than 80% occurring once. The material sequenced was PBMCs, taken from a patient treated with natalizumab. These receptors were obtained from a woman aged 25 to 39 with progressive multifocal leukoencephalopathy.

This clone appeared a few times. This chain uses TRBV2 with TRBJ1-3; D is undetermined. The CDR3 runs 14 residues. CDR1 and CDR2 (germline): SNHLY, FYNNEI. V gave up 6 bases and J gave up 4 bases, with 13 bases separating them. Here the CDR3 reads CASSGRQTGNTIYF. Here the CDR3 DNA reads TGTGCCAGCAGCGGACGGCAGACGGGAAACACCATATATTTT.

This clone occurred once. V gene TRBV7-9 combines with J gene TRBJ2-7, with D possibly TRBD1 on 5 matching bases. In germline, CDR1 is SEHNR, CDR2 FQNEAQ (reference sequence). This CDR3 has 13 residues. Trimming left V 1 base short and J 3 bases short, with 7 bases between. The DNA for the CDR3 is TGTGCCAGCAGCTTAGGGGGCTTCTACGAGCAGTACTTC. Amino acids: CASSLGGFYEQYF.

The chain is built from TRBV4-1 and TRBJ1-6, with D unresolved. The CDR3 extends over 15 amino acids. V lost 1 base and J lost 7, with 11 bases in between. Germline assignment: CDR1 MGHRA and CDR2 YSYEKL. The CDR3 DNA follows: TGCGCCAGCAGCCAAGTTGTGGACTTGAATTCACCCCTCCACTTT. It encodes CASSQVVDLNSPLHF.

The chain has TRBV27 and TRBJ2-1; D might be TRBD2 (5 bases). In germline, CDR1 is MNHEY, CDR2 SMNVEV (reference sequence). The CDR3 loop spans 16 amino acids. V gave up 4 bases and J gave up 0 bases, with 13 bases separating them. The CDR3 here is CASSSNRRGSYNEQFF. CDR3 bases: TGTGCCAGCAGTTCCAACCGCCGGGGCTCCTACAATGAGCAGTTCTTC.

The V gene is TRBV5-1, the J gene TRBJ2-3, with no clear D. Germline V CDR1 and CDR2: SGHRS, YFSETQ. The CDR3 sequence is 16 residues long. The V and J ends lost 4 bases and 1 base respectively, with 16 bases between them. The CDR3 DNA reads TGCGCCAGCAGCCCTCCTAACGACAAACGCACAGATACGCAGTATTTT. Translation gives CASSPPNDKRTDTQYF.

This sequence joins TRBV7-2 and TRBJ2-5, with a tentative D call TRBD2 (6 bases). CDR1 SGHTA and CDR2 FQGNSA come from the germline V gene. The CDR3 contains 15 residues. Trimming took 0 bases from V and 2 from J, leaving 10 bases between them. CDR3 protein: CASSLAGTPQETQYF. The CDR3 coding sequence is TGTGCCAGCAGCTTAGCCGGGACTCCTCAAGAGACCCAGTACTTC.

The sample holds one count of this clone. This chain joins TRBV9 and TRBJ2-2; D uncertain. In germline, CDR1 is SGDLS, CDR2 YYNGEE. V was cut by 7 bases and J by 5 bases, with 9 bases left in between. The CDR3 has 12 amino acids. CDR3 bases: TGTGCCAGCGGCTTCGGGACCGGGGAGCTGTTTTTT. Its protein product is CASGFGTGELFF.

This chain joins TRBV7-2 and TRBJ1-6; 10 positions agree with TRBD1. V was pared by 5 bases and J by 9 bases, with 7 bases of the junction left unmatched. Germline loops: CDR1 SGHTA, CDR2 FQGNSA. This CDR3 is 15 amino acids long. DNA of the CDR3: TGTGCCAGCAGCCCCGGACAGGGGGTAGCTTCACCCCTCCACTTT. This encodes CASSPGQGVASPLHF.

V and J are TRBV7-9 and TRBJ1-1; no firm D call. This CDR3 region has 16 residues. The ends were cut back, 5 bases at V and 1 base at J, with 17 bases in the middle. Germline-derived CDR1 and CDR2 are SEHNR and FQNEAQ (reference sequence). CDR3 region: CASSPSPRGRNTEAFF. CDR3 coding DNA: TGTGCCAGCAGCCCCTCCCCTCGGGGTAGGAACACTGAAGCTTTCTTT.

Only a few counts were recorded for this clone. In DNA, the CDR3 is TGTGCCAGCAGTGCTCCCCAGGGACTTACTGAAGCTTTCTTT. Its protein is CASSAPQGLTEAFF. V and J are TRBV2 and TRBJ1-1; maybe TRBD1 (5 bases). The V gene's germline CDR1 is SNHLY and CDR2 FYNNEI. This CDR3 has 14 residues. V was clipped by 4 bases and J by 5 bases, with 14 bases between them.

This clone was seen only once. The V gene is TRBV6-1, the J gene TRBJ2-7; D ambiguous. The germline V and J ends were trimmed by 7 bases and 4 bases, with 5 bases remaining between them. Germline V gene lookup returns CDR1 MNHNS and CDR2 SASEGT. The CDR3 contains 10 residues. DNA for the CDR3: TGTGCCAGCACCTTTTACGAGCAGTACTTC. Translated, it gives CASTFYEQYF.

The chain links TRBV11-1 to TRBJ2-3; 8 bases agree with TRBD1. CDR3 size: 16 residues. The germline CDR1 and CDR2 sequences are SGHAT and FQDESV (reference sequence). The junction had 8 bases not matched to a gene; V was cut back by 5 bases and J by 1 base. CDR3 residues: CASSPRQGIGTDTQYF. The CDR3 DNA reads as TGTGCCAGCAGCCCCCGACAGGGGATAGGCACAGATACGCAGTATTTT.

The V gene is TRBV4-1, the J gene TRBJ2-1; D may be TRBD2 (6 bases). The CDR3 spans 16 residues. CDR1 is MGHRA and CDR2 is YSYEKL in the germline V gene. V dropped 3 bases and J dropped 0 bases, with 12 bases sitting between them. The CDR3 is CASSHRDLGSYNEQFF. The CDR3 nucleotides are TGCGCCAGCAGCCACCGGGACTTAGGCTCCTACAATGAGCAGTTCTTC.

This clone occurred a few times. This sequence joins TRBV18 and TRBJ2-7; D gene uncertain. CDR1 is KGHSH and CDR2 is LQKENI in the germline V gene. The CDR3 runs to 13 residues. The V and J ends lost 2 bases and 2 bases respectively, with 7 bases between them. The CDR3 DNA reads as TGTGCCAGCTCACCATTAGTGACCTACGAGCAGTACTTC. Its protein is CASSPLVTYEQYF.